The sequence of this TCR beta chain was determined in a study of blood T cell repertoires in COVID-19. Study-level information: Samples taken during acute and convalescent COVID-19 were collected in the United States, Italy and Spain. From T cells, B-cell-depleted T cells, or PBMCs came the material, which was cDNA or gDNA.

V was clipped by 3 bases and J by 4 bases; unmatched bases: 7. The CDR3 is 15 residues long. Germline-derived CDR1 and CDR2 are KGHSH and LQKENI. Under the authors' procedure: Nucleated cell number was recorded as an estimate derived from reference gene primer amplification. This table comes from immunoSEQ multiplex PCR, and its TCRdb copy is limited to in-frame clones, with some not included. Clonal size and the V and J genes are those of that table, whereas D and trimming came from the DNA. The top ten clones hold 4.5% to 6% of a sample with tens of thousands of clones, approximately 86% of them seen once.

The TCR was taken from a man aged 45-65 years with active or convalescent COVID-19. The chain combines TRBV18 with TRBJ2-3; 7 nucleotides agree with TRBD1. The sequencing sample was made of peripheral blood. CDR3 in amino acids: CASSPALTGSDTQYF. CDR3 DNA sequence: TGTGCCAGCTCACCGGCCCTGACAGGGTCAGATACGCAGTATTTT.